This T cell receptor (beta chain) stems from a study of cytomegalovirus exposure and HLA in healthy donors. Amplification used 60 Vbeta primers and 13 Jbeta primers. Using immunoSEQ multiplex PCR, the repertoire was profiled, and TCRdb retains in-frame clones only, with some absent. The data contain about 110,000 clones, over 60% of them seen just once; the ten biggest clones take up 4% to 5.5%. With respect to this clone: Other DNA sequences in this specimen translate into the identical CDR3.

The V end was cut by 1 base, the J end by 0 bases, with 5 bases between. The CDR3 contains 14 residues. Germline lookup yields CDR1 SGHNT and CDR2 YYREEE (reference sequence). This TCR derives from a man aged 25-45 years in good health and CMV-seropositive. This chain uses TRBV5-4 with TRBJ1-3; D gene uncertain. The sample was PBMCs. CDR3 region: CASSLSGSGNTIYF. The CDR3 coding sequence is TGTGCCAGCAGCTTGTCAGGCTCTGGAAACACCATATATTTT.